This TCR beta chain emerged from a study of blood T cell repertoires in COVID-19. Study-level information: T cells, B-cell-depleted T cells, or PBMCs provided the cDNA or gDNA that served as material.

V was trimmed by 6 bases and J by 7 bases, leaving 12 bases between them. Germline V gene lookup returns CDR1 KGHSH and CDR2 LQKENI. This CDR3 is 13 amino acids long. Participants came from about 24 US areas, aged about 18 to 95 years. The study assigned cohorts using participant-reported clinical history. Per the original data handling: Counts of nucleated cells, estimated from reference gene primer amplification, were obtained. TCRdb's table, derived via immunoSEQ multiplex PCR, lists solely in-frame clones and lacks some. That table is the source of V, J and clone size, and D and trimming were worked out from the DNA. The sample shows some 150,000 clones, 88% of them seen only once.

V is TRBV18 and J is TRBJ1-4, with D maybe TRBD1 (5 bases). The clonotype was recovered from a woman aged 25 to 39 with acute COVID-19. The sample was PBMCs or T cells enriched from blood (not recorded which). The CDR3, as DNA: TGTGCCAGCTCGTCGGGGGTGCTTGAAAAACTGTTTTTT. This encodes CASSSGVLEKLFF.